This T cell receptor beta chain emerged from a study of cytomegalovirus exposure and HLA in healthy donors. Study-level results: Researchers reported that a few CMV-associated chains were confirmed in vitro as CMV antigen-specific. A likely sequencing artifact accounted for one observed cluster of highly shared sequence variants. The study flagged fewer than 200 TCR beta chains as cytomegalovirus-associated.

Trimming took 7 bases from V and 4 from J, leaving 11 bases between them. The CDR3 has 13 residues. Germline V gives CDR1 MNHEY, CDR2 SMNVEV (reference sequence). A multiplex PCR was run with 60 Vbeta primers and 13 Jbeta primers. Clones were read by immunoSEQ multiplex PCR, and TCRdb kept only the in-frame ones, dropping some. The sample consists of about 160,000 clones, 80% to 85% of them appearing once. As regards this clone: Its target is unknown.

The receptor was derived from a man in his late teens or twenties in good health and CMV-seronegative. Material: PBMCs. V gene TRBV27 combines with J gene TRBJ2-1; D may be TRBD1 (5 bases). The CDR3 nucleotides read TGTGCCAGCAAGACAGACAAATACAATGAGCAGTTCTTC. Residues: CASKTDKYNEQFF.